The rows below give T cell receptor beta chains drawn from one sample of a study of T cell changes during pregnancy in multiple sclerosis. Here immunoSEQ multiplex PCR was the method, and the copy in TCRdb shows in-frame clones only, minus some. Seen here are tens of thousands of clones, around 92% observed once, and the top ten hold approximately 3%. The sequencing here drew on CD8+ T cells from peripheral blood mononuclear cells, taken in the third trimester of pregnancy. The receptor set was obtained from a female donor in good health, enrolled as a control in a pregnancy study. The CDR3 runs from the conserved cysteine through the conserved F or W. Some rows have no size entry. The others give once, few or many, or a class for an expanded clone.

clone_size cdr3_length j_call v_call cdr3_aa
. 15 TRBJ1-5 TRBV4-2 CASSHGSDGNQPQHF
. 14 TRBJ2-7 TRBV27 CASTNPGTGEEQYF
once 13 TRBJ2-1 TRBV6-5 CASSLTSGDEQFF
. 14 TRBJ1-2 TRBV10-3 CAISDTGATYGYTF
. 14 TRBJ2-7 TRBV19 CASSILGSSYEQYF
. 15 TRBJ1-6 TRBV18 CASFSNSLYNSPLHF
. 14 TRBJ2-1 TRBV7-9 CASSPGQGGNEQFF
. 15 TRBJ1-2 TRBV5-4 CASREGQSGVYGYTF
. 14 TRBJ2-1 TRBV27 CASTRTGGMNEQFF
. 13 TRBJ1-1 TRBV6-4 CASSEGQGFEAFF
. 17 TRBJ2-1 TRBV7-9 CASSLATSGGLYNEQFF
. 12 TRBJ2-4 TRBV27 CASSFEGLVQYF
. 13 TRBJ2-1 TRBV9 CASSVAGRNEQFF
. 18 TRBJ2-3 TRBV9 CASSVGEGGAVNFDTQYF
. 15 TRBJ2-3 TRBV9 CASSIAGRLTDTQYF
. 16 TRBJ2-5 TRBV9 CASSNALAGYQETQYF
. 18 TRBJ1-1 TRBV25-1 CASSDGTGINPMNTEAFF
. 12 TRBJ1-1 TRBV5-6 CASLQGNTEAFF
. 14 TRBJ1-5 TRBV19 CASSTGQAFGPQHF
. 15 TRBJ1-5 TRBV30 CAWSSAGARRQPQHF
. 13 TRBJ1-2 TRBV6-4 CASSDSTGGGYTF
. 10 TRBJ2-7 TRBV2 CGSRGVEQYF
once 17 TRBJ2-4 TRBV2 CASCGAAGVLTKNIQYF
. 13 TRBJ2-5 TRBV7-9 CASSFGRPETQYF
. 16 TRBJ2-1 TRBV9 CASSVRGLTSYNEQFF
. 11 TRBJ1-4 TRBV27 CASGTDEKLFF